Below are 26 T cell receptor beta chains sequenced from a single sample in a study of OX40 agonist ivuxolimab in advanced cancers. Method: immunoSEQ multiplex PCR; TCRdb's copy keeps in-frame clones and lacks some. The sample has some 80,000 clones; 90% to 95% are singletons. The sequenced sample was CD4+ or CD8+ T cells sorted from blood, obtained in a trial of the OX40 agonist ivuxolimab. These receptors were taken from an adult with an advanced solid tumor such as melanoma, head and neck, liver or kidney cancer.

For the CDR3, the DNA is TGTGCCAGCAGCGTAGGAGGTCTAGCGGAGACCCAGTACTTC. It yields the protein CASSVGGLAETQYF. This chain links TRBV9 with TRBJ2-5; the D gene is possibly TRBD2 (6 bases). This CDR3 is 14 amino acids long. Trimming removed 0 bases from V and 5 bases from J, with 11 bases in between. Germline lookup yields CDR1 SGDLS and CDR2 YYNGEE.

This clone was counted once. V usage is TRBV10-3 and J usage is TRBJ2-5; 10 nucleotides align to TRBD2. CDR1 is ENHRY and CDR2 is SYGVKD in the germline V gene. V dropped 5 bases and J dropped 7; count of bases not matched to a gene: 10. The CDR3 covers 15 residues. The CDR3 region is CAISRQTSGKTTQYF. DNA of the CDR3: TGTGCCATCAGTCGTCAAACTAGCGGGAAAACGACCCAGTACTTC.

This chain connects TRBV30 to TRBJ2-5; 8 positions match TRBD1. The CDR3 covers 14 residues. In germline, CDR1 is GTSNPN, CDR2 SVGIG (reference sequence). Trimming cost V 0 bases and J 5 bases; bases outside gene matches: 5. The CDR3 coding sequence is TGTGCCTGGAGTGTATCCAGGGGGCGGGAGACCCAGTACTTC. It specifies CAWSVSRGRETQYF.

J is TRBJ2-3 and V is TRBV7-3; possibly TRBD1 or TRBD2 for D (5 bases each). This CDR3 contains 14 residues. V dropped 3 bases and J dropped 0 bases, with 7 bases sitting between them. Germline CDR1 SGHTA, CDR2 FQGTGA. CDR3 bases: TGTGCCAGCAGCTTCGAGGGGAGCACAGATACGCAGTATTTT. Residues: CASSFEGSTDTQYF.

CDR3 in DNA: TGTGCCAGCACGAAAACAGGGGTGACTGAAGCTTTCTTT. Amino acids: CASTKTGVTEAFF. The chain combines TRBV6-1 with TRBJ1-1, with 7 bases lining up with TRBD1. Germline values: CDR1 MNHNS, CDR2 SASEGT. The length of the CDR3 is 13 residues. V lost 7 bases to trimming and J lost 5 bases; unmatched junction nucleotides: 7.

This chain joins TRBV7-9 and TRBJ2-1, with D possibly called TRBD1 or TRBD2 (5 bases each). The V end lost 7 bases, the J end lost 7 bases, and 20 bases lay between the germline ends. The CDR3 length is 15 residues. Germline CDR1 reads SEHNR; CDR2 reads FQNEAQ (reference sequence). CDR3: CASTRPGPAANEQFF. As DNA, the CDR3 is TGTGCCAGCACCCGACCGGGACCAGCGGCAAATGAGCAGTTCTTC.

V gene TRBV6-5 combines with J gene TRBJ1-6; possibly TRBD1 for D (5 bases). V dropped 7 bases and J dropped 7 bases, with 17 bases sitting between them. The CDR3 runs 15 residues. The germline V gene has CDR1 MNHEY and CDR2 SVGAGI. The DNA of the CDR3 is TGTGCCAGCAAACCCCCCAGGTCAGGGAATTCACCCCTCCACTTT. Its protein is CASKPPRSGNSPLHF.

The chain joins TRBV7-2 to TRBJ2-3; D unclear. There are 15 residues in the CDR3. V was clipped by 7 bases and J by 2 bases, with 16 bases between them. Germline V gives CDR1 SGHTA, CDR2 FQGNSA. The CDR3 region is CASTDTASITDTQYF. CDR3 bases: TGTGCCAGCACCGACACAGCGTCTATCACAGATACGCAGTATTTT. The complete variable domain, with remaining parts taken from reference TRBV7-2 and TRBJ2-3, reads GAGVSQSPSNKVTEKGKDVELRCDPISGHTALYWYRQSLGQGLEFLIYFQGNSAPDKSGLPSDRFSAERTGGSVSTLTIQRTQQEDSAVYLCASTDTASITDTQYFGPGTRLTVL.

The CDR3 is CATGRQAEKLFF. DNA for the CDR3: TGTGCCACCGGACGACAGGCTGAAAAACTGTTTTTT. This chain links TRBV11-2 with TRBJ1-4; D might be TRBD1 (6 bases). The V gene lost 10 bases and the J gene lost 7 bases, with 13 bases spanning the gap. This CDR3 contains 12 residues. Germline V gives CDR1 SGHAT, CDR2 FQNNGV.

The chain is built from TRBV7-9 and TRBJ2-7; no clear D gene. This CDR3 comprises 12 residues. Trimming left V 2 bases short and J 5 bases short, with 7 bases between. Germline V gene data show CDR1 as SEHNR and CDR2 as FQNEAQ (reference sequence). The CDR3 loop reads CASSLISDEQYF. The CDR3 nucleotides are TGTGCCAGCAGCTTAATCTCTGACGAGCAGTACTTC.

This clone was detected a few times. The chain links TRBV28 to TRBJ2-5, with a weak D call TRBD2 (6 bases). V was trimmed by 8 bases and J by 4 bases, leaving 17 bases between them. This CDR3 spans 14 amino acids. From germline, CDR1 is MDHEN and CDR2 SYDVKM. CDR3 sequence (DNA): TGTGCCAGCGGGTCCGGGAGACGGGTAGAGACCCAGTACTTC. It specifies CASGSGRRVETQYF.

The chain joins TRBV11-2 to TRBJ2-6; 7 bases fit TRBD1. Germline CDR1 reads SGHAT; CDR2 reads FQNNGV. The CDR3 has 15 residues. After removal of 5 bases from V and 2 bases from J, the junction contained 3 bases not matched to a gene. CDR3 region: CASSRTGAGANVLTF. CDR3 bases: TGTGCCAGCAGCCGAACAGGGGCTGGGGCCAACGTCCTGACTTTC. The complete variable domain, with remaining parts taken from reference TRBV11-2 and TRBJ2-6, reads EAGVAQSPRYKIIEKRQSVAFWCNPISGHATLYWYQQILGQGPKLLIQFQNNGVVDDSQLPKDRFSAERLKGVDSTLKIQPAKLEDSAVYLCASSRTGAGANVLTFGAGSRLTVL.

The chain employs TRBV9 and TRBJ1-1, with a tentative D call TRBD1 (6 bases). The length of the CDR3 is 14 residues. Germline CDR1 is SGDLS and CDR2 is YYNGEE. The ends were cut back, 3 bases at V and 1 base at J, with 10 bases in the middle. DNA of the CDR3: TGTGCCAGCAGCGCCTGGACAGCGAACACTGAAGCTTTCTTT. Its translation: CASSAWTANTEAFF. The full variable domain, rest sourced from reference TRBV9 and TRBJ1-1, is DSGVTQTPKHLITATGQRVTLRCSPRSGDLSVYWYQQSLDQGLQFLIQYYNGEERAKGNILERFSAQQFPDLHSELNLSSLELGDSALYFCASSAWTANTEAFFGQGTRLTVV.

In DNA form, the CDR3 reads TGTGCCAGCAGCCCGCGGCAGGGGGCAGTAGGAAACACCATATATTTT. Its translation: CASSPRQGAVGNTIYF. This chain uses TRBV7-6 with TRBJ1-3; 8 bases agree with TRBD1. After removal of 5 bases from V and 4 bases from J, the junction contained 10 bases not matched to a gene. The CDR3 is made up of 16 amino acids. Germline CDR1 reads SGHVS; CDR2 reads FNYEAQ.

J is TRBJ2-7 and V is TRBV11-2; D remains unclear. V lost 2 bases and J lost 0, with 14 bases in between. This CDR3 has 16 amino acids. CDR1 is SGHAT, CDR2 FQNNGV, per germline. The CDR3 here is CASSLLRRTFSYEQYF. The CDR3 nucleotides read TGTGCCAGCAGCTTACTGCGTAGGACCTTCTCCTACGAGCAGTACTTC. Supplemented by reference TRBV11-2 and TRBJ2-7, the full variable domain reads EAGVAQSPRYKIIEKRQSVAFWCNPISGHATLYWYQQILGQGPKLLIQFQNNGVVDDSQLPKDRFSAERLKGVDSTLKIQPAKLEDSAVYLCASSLLRRTFSYEQYFGPGTRLTVT.

The chain combines TRBV10-1 with TRBJ2-5, with 12 bases that match TRBD1. This CDR3 has 13 residues. Germline V gene data show CDR1 as WNHNN and CDR2 as SYGVQD (reference sequence). V lost 5 bases to trimming and J lost 13 bases; unmatched junction nucleotides: 8. The CDR3 region is CASSLGQGAPRYF. The CDR3 nucleotides read TGCGCCAGCAGTCTGGGACAGGGGGCCCCGCGGTACTTC.

CDR3 nucleotides: TGCGCCAGCAGCTTACAGGGAGGCCACTTCACAGATACGCAGTATTTT. Residues: CASSLQGGHFTDTQYF. The chain combines TRBV5-1 with TRBJ2-3, with D tentatively TRBD1 or TRBD2 (6 bases each). Trimming removed 2 bases at V and 2 bases at J, with 15 bases between. Germline V gene lookup returns CDR1 SGHRS and CDR2 YFSETQ. The CDR3 totals 16 residues.

The sample holds a few counts of this clone. This sequence joins TRBV28 and TRBJ1-2, with D tentatively TRBD1 (6 bases). Germline CDR1 reads MDHEN; CDR2 reads SYDVKM. This CDR3 has 14 residues. Deletions cut 4 bases from V and 4 bases from J, with 13 bases between. CDR3 nucleotide sequence: TGTGCCAGCAGTTCGTCGGACAGCCTCTATGGCTACACCTTC. Encoded protein: CASSSSDSLYGYTF.

The genes are TRBV7-9 and TRBJ2-7, with D perhaps assigned TRBD1 or TRBD2 (6 bases each). The CDR3 length is 14 residues. Germline V gene sequence: CDR1 SEHNR, CDR2 FQNEAQ (reference sequence). V gave up 7 bases and J gave up 4 bases, with 17 bases separating them. CDR3 nucleotide sequence: TGTGCCAGCACCTCTGTGGGGGGCTTTTACGAGCAGTACTTC. It specifies CASTSVGGFYEQYF.

DNA of the CDR3: TGTGCCAGCAGCGCGGGACAGGGGACAACTAATGAAAAACTGTTTTTT. This sequence encodes CASSAGQGTTNEKLFF. The V and J genes are TRBV7-9 and TRBJ1-4, with 10 bases lining up with TRBD1. V lost 5 bases, J lost 0 bases, and 3 bases stayed unmatched. The germline gives CDR1 SEHNR, CDR2 FQNEAQ (reference sequence). The CDR3 runs to 16 residues.

V and J are TRBV27 and TRBJ2-1, with D perhaps TRBD1 (6 bases). In germline, CDR1 is MNHEY, CDR2 SMNVEV (reference sequence). The ends were cut back, 6 bases at V and 9 bases at J, with 15 bases in the middle. The CDR3 runs to 13 residues. In DNA, the CDR3 is TGTGCCAGCAGAACCCAGGGGACGAGTGAGCAGTTCTTC. It encodes CASRTQGTSEQFF.

This chain connects TRBV28 to TRBJ2-1, with 11 bases matching TRBD2. CDR1 is MDHEN and CDR2 is SYDVKM in the germline V gene. V gave up 4 bases and J gave up 4 bases; unmatched junction bases: 6. This CDR3 contains 16 residues. The CDR3 here is CASSSTSGRQYNEQFF. In DNA, the CDR3 is TGTGCCAGCAGTTCCACTAGCGGGAGACAATACAATGAGCAGTTCTTC.

This clone was detected once. The genes are TRBV9 and TRBJ2-7, with D possibly being TRBD1 or TRBD2 (5 bases each). CDR3 size: 15 residues. The germline V gene has CDR1 SGDLS and CDR2 YYNGEE. Trimming left V 4 bases short and J 0 bases short, with 14 bases between. CDR3 sequence (DNA): TGTGCCAGCAGCCGGGACGGGGTAAGCTCCTACGAGCAGTACTTC. Its protein product is CASSRDGVSSYEQYF.

The rearrangement links TRBV11-2 to TRBJ2-5; D is unclear. Trimming removed 2 bases at V and 5 bases at J, with 9 bases between. Germline CDR1 and CDR2: SGHAT and FQNNGV. The CDR3 extends over 13 amino acids. For the CDR3, the DNA is TGTGCCAGCAGCTTAAGTTTGGGGGAGACCCAGTACTTC. Its protein is CASSLSLGETQYF.

This sequence joins TRBV7-6 and TRBJ2-1, with a possible D match to TRBD1 (5 bases). The CDR3 sequence is 12 residues long. V gave up 5 bases and J gave up 6 bases, with 8 bases separating them. CDR1 and CDR2 (germline): SGHVS, FNYEAQ. The CDR3 sequence is CASSQGVNEQFF. The CDR3 DNA follows: TGTGCCAGCAGCCAAGGGGTCAATGAGCAGTTCTTC.

The chain uses TRBV29-1 and TRBJ2-6; the match to TRBD1 covers 11 bases. Germline V lookup: CDR1 SQVTM, CDR2 ANQGSEA. Trimming cost V 7 bases and J 0 bases; bases outside gene matches: 2. This CDR3 is 15 amino acids long. The CDR3 protein is CSEGTGGSGANVLTF. CDR3 coding DNA: TGCAGCGAAGGGACAGGGGGCTCTGGGGCCAACGTCCTGACTTTC.